One sample yielded the 3 T cell receptor beta chains listed below, sequenced in a study of shared clonotypes between healthy human individuals. Repertoires were generated with immunoSEQ multiplex PCR, while TCRdb's copy carries only in-frame clones and drops some. This sample yields about 700,000 clones, of which approximately 74% are seen a single time; 1.5% to 2% belongs to the top ten. Sequencing used memory CD4+ T cells sorted from blood. As for subset: CD45RA-negative fraction. All receptors come from a woman aged 25 to 39 in good health.

The chain links TRBV19 to TRBJ2-3; no clear D. Trimming stripped 8 bases from V and 6 bases from J, with 6 bases between. This CDR3 is 10 amino acids long. Germline V gene sequence: CDR1 LNHDA, CDR2 SQIVND (reference sequence). The CDR3 here is CASGHDTQYF. DNA of the CDR3: TGTGCCAGTGGTCATGATACGCAGTATTTT. The variable domain in full, completed from reference TRBV19 and TRBJ2-3, reads DGGITQSPKYLFRKEGQNVTLSCEQNLNHDAMYWYRQDPGQGLRLIYYSQIVNDFQKGDIAEGYSVSREKKESFPLTVTSAQKNPTAFYLCASGHDTQYFGPGTRLTVL.

This clone was recorded only once. The chain has TRBV10-2 and TRBJ2-2; D unclear. This CDR3 comprises 17 residues. In germline, CDR1 is WSHSY, CDR2 SAAADI. Trimming took 0 bases from V and 6 from J, leaving 17 bases between them. This chain's CDR3 is CASSESPGRLNAGELFF. In nucleotides, the CDR3 is TGCGCCAGCAGTGAGTCGCCAGGAAGGCTAAACGCCGGGGAGCTGTTTTTT.

J is TRBJ2-7 and V is TRBV28; D gene uncertain. Germline values: CDR1 MDHEN, CDR2 SYDVKM. The CDR3 is 12 amino acids. V lost 1 base and J lost 3, with 4 bases in between. CDR3 bases: TGTGCCAGCAGTTTATTGGGCTACGAGCAGTACTTC. Its translation is CASSLLGYEQYF.